This TCR beta chain was recovered during a study of OX40 agonist ivuxolimab in advanced cancers. Study-wide findings and caveats: Researchers report that CD8+ T cells had, on average, more expanded clones than CD4+.

A note on this clone: Its cognate antigen is unknown.

Trimming stripped 6 bases from V and 1 base from J, with 15 bases between. The CDR3 length is 15 residues. Germline V gene lookup returns CDR1 MDHEN and CDR2 SYDVKM. Sequencing was performed with immunoSEQ multiplex PCR; in TCRdb, only in-frame clones are kept and a portion is missing. The sample holds roughly 70,000 clones, about 81% seen once. Specimen: CD4+ or CD8+ T cells sorted from blood, collected in a trial of the OX40 agonist ivuxolimab. This TCR came from an adult with an advanced solid tumor such as melanoma, head and neck, liver or kidney cancer. V gene TRBV28 combines with J gene TRBJ1-2; TRBD1 might be the D (5 bases). DNA of the CDR3: TGTGCCAGCAGGCCCGACAGTTCTTTTAACTATGGCTACACCTTC. The encoded protein is CASRPDSSFNYGYTF.